A selection of T cell receptor beta chains follows, all from one sample in a study of OX40 agonist ivuxolimab in advanced cancers. Produced via immunoSEQ multiplex PCR; TCRdb's table is partial and in-frame only. The sample has roughly 110,000 clones, 91% seen once. The material was CD4+ or CD8+ T cells sorted from blood, obtained in a trial of the OX40 agonist ivuxolimab. The receptors originated from an adult with an advanced solid tumor such as melanoma, head and neck, liver or kidney cancer. Both conserved end residues are part of each CDR3. Fields, in order: D gene, clone size, J gene, V gene, CDR3 DNA, CDR3 protein. The D gene is left open where the match is weak. Only part of the rows carry a size: once, few, many, or a class if the clone is expanded.

>NA|NA|TRBJ2-5|TRBV21-1
TGTGCCAGCAGCAGCCTCCCCCAGCGGGGGGCAGGGACCCAGTACTTC
CASSSLPQRGAGTQYF
>NA|NA|TRBJ2-7|TRBV13
TGTGCCAGCAGCCTGCGGGATTTAATCTACGAGCAGTACTTC
CASSLRDLIYEQYF
>NA|NA|TRBJ1-1|TRBV20-1
TGCAGTGCTAGGGGCACTGAAGCTTTCTTT
CSARGTEAFF
>TRBD1|NA|TRBJ1-2|TRBV19
TGTGCCAGTAGTGGGAACCGGGACAGGGGAGGGAGCGGCTACACCTTC
CASSGNRDRGGSGYTF
>TRBD1|NA|TRBJ2-7|TRBV23-1
TGCGCCAGCAGTCAATTGGACAGGGGACTACCGAGGCTAGTCTGCGAGCAGTACTTC
CASSQLDRGLPRLVCEQYF
>NA|NA|TRBJ1-4|TRBV5-4
TGTGCCAGCAGCTTGGATAGCAGGGGAGCTAATGAAAAACTGTTTTTT
CASSLDSRGANEKLFF
>TRBD1|NA|TRBJ1-4|TRBV5-1
TGCGCCACCTCACCGGGACAGGGGCGCGAAAAACTGTTTTTT
CATSPGQGREKLFF
>TRBD1|NA|TRBJ2-4|TRBV9
TGTGCCAGCAGACCTCCAGGGGGTACTAAAAACATTCAGTACTTC
CASRPPGGTKNIQYF
>NA|NA|TRBJ1-4|TRBV10-2
TGCGCCAGCAGTGGCAGGGAAGGAGAAAAACTGTTTTTT
CASSGREGEKLFF
>NA|few|TRBJ1-1|TRBV14
TGTGCCAGCAGCCCTTTAAGGCAACTTGAAGCTTTCTTT
CASSPLRQLEAFF
>NA|NA|TRBJ1-5|TRBV6-1
TGTGCCAGCAGTGAAGCGAGCGGGGGGGGTGCGCGCGGACAGCCCCAGCATTTT
CASSEASGGGARGQPQHF
>NA|NA|TRBJ2-5|TRBV18
TGTGCCAGCTCACCACCGCCAGGAGGAGAGACCCAGTACTTC
CASSPPPGGETQYF
>TRBD1|NA|TRBJ1-5|TRBV28
TGTGCCAGCAGTTTAAGCTACAGGGGTGTGCAGCCCCAGCATTTT
CASSLSYRGVQPQHF
>NA|NA|TRBJ1-5|TRBV6-7
TGTGCCAGCAGTTACAAGACAGGAACTAGCAATCAGCCCCAGCATTTT
CASSYKTGTSNQPQHF
>NA|NA|TRBJ2-3|TRBV20-1
TGCAGTGCTAGAGACAGAGATACGCAGTATTTT
CSARDRDTQYF
>NA|NA|TRBJ1-5|TRBV19
TGTGCCAGTAGTATAGGCCGAGGTGGGCCCCAGCATTTT
CASSIGRGGPQHF
>TRBD2|NA|TRBJ2-1|TRBV19
TGTGCCAGTAGTGTCAGACTAGCAGGTTTGAGCCGGAATGAGCAGTTCTTC
CASSVRLAGLSRNEQFF
>TRBD1|NA|TRBJ1-2|TRBV19
TGTGCCAGTAGTATAGGCCAGGGACAGGGGGTTTATGGCTACACCTTC
CASSIGQGQGVYGYTF
>NA|NA|TRBJ1-5|TRBV18
TGTGCCAGCTCACCGGGAAGTGGCAATCAGCCCCAGCATTTT
CASSPGSGNQPQHF
>NA|NA|TRBJ1-1|TRBV11-2
TGTGCCAGCATCCCAGATGGACGAAACACTGAAGCTTTCTTT
CASIPDGRNTEAFF
>TRBD2|NA|TRBJ2-5|TRBV19
TGTGCCAGTAGTATATTTAGCGGGAACCAAGAGACCCAGTACTTC
CASSIFSGNQETQYF
>NA|NA|TRBJ2-6|TRBV11-3
TGTGCCAGCAGCTTAGAGGTATCACAGGGAATATCTGGGGCCAACGTCCTGACTTTC
CASSLEVSQGISGANVLTF
>NA|NA|TRBJ2-5|TRBV27
TGTGCCAGCAGTTTGAAACGCACGACAGAGACCCAGTACTTC
CASSLKRTTETQYF
>TRBD1|NA|TRBJ2-1|TRBV7-3
TGTGCCAGCAGCTTAGGAGGGACAGGGGGTGGGAGCCATGAGCAGTTCTTC
CASSLGGTGGGSHEQFF
>NA|NA|TRBJ1-5|TRBV2
TGTGCCAGCAGTGAAGGGACCGCGCCGGGGTGGGGTCAGCCCCAGCATTTT
CASSEGTAPGWGQPQHF
>NA|NA|TRBJ1-1|TRBV28
TGTGCCAGCAGCTCCCCCCGGCAGGGGCGACTGAACACTGAAGCTTTCTTT
CASSSPRQGRLNTEAFF
>TRBD1|NA|TRBJ2-6|TRBV14
TGTGCCAGCAGCCAATTTCCGGGACAGGGGGCTGGGGCCAACGTCCTGACTTTC
CASSQFPGQGAGANVLTF
>TRBD1|NA|TRBJ1-2|TRBV18
TGTGCCAGCTCATCAGGGACAGTTTCCTATGGCTACACCTTC
CASSSGTVSYGYTF
>NA|NA|TRBJ1-2|TRBV28
TGTGCCAGCAGCTCCCCTTATGGCTACACCTTC
CASSSPYGYTF
>NA|NA|TRBJ2-5|TRBV19
TGTGCCAGTAGCCCCGGGGAAGAGACCCAGTACTTC
CASSPGEETQYF
>TRBD1|NA|TRBJ1-6|TRBV4-1
TGCGCCAGCAGACCGAGACAGGGGAGCGATAATTCACCCCTCCACTTT
CASRPRQGSDNSPLHF